These T cell receptor beta chains were read from a single sample in a study of blood T cell repertoires in COVID-19. Produced via immunoSEQ multiplex PCR; TCRdb's table is partial and in-frame only. The sample includes 25,000 to 40,000 clones, roughly 89% of them seen just once. Material for sequencing was peripheral blood. The receptors derive from a man aged 70 or older with active COVID-19. The conserved cysteine and the conserved F or W are not part of the CDR3 here. Each record gives: J gene, V gene, clone size, CDR3 protein. Size values are once, few and many counts, or a class for expanded clones, and some rows have none.

TRBJ1-2 TRBV6-4 NA ASSLSGVCT
TRBJ2-1 TRBV2 NA ASSRDRGRYNEQF
TRBJ2-3 TRBV5-1 NA ASSVLLAEGDTQY
TRBJ2-1 TRBV7-3 NA ASSFTSEGEQF
TRBJ2-3 TRBV4-3 NA ASSQEGGEARTDTQY
TRBJ2-1 TRBV24-1 NA ATSALQGSSGSINEQF
TRBJ2-7 TRBV28 NA ASRGSGSNLYEQY
TRBJ1-5 TRBV19 once ASSTLQASNQPQH
TRBJ2-1 TRBV11-3 NA ASSHRDRGIDNEQF
TRBJ1-1 TRBV29-1 NA SVEGMLRGVANTEAF
TRBJ2-4 TRBV6-2/TRBV6-3 NA ASSSPGLAKNIQY
TRBJ2-2 TRBV27 NA ASSLNRGRVGELF
TRBJ2-7 TRBV7-2 NA ASSPSRASPEQY
TRBJ1-1 TRBV28 once ASILGAVNTEAF
TRBJ1-2 TRBV5-4 NA ASSQGGYRGNYGYT
TRBJ2-3 TRBV2 NA ASSLQGISTDTQY
TRBJ2-3 TRBV6-2/TRBV6-3 NA ASSYSTRGVSQY
TRBJ1-4 TRBV2 NA ASTPGQGKAKLF
TRBJ2-1 TRBV4-1 NA ASSLLTSGRIHNEQF
TRBJ2-1 TRBV4-3 NA ASSQAGTVNEQF